This TCR beta chain was captured by sequencing in a study of blood T cells in healthy people across ages. A J-beta primer mix and a sample-barcoded 5' primer were used in a second PCR of about 6 to 12 cycles. One entry per CDR3 protein results from TCRdb running MiXCR on the 5' RACE reads. The repertoire holds some 1,000,000 distinct CDR3 sequences, with around 27% as singletons. Germline V gene data show CDR1 as MDHEN and CDR2 as SYDVKM. The V end lost 0 bases, the J end lost 0 bases, and 5 bases lay between the germline ends. The CDR3 totals 14 residues. This clonotype was recorded a few times. Another study also made use of these data, one on T cells of mothers and their children. That publication notes: Addition of sample barcodes and 2-4 random nucleotides occurred through the M1S primer of the second PCR. Each child gave approximately 2.8 million TCR beta CDR3 reads (each mother, over 10 million).

Material for sequencing was blood. The chain couples TRBV28 to TRBJ1-1; possibly TRBD1 for D (5 bases). This clonotype was sampled from a girl aged 2 to 9 in good health. DNA for the CDR3: TGTGCCAGCAGTTTATGGGACATGAACACTGAAGCTTTCTTT. Its translation is CASSLWDMNTEAFF.